Presented here are 16 T cell receptor beta chains from one specimen sequenced in a study of response to subunit inactivated influenza vaccine. TCRdb analysed the RT-PCR reads with MiXCR anew, one entry per CDR3 protein. Of fewer than 800,000 distinct CDR3 sequences in the sample, approximately 15% are singletons; the top ten hold approximately 10%. Sample: PBMCs from blood, taken roughly 13 days after vaccination. These receptors were obtained from a man aged 50 or older who received an inactivated influenza vaccine.

V is TRBV29-1 and J is TRBJ2-3, with D possibly matching TRBD1 (6 bases). The CDR3 sequence is 16 residues long. Trimming removed 6 bases from V and 0 bases from J, with 19 bases in between. Germline V gene data show CDR1 as SQVTM and CDR2 as ANQGSEA. The CDR3 protein is CSVATGTTVSTDTQYF. In DNA, the CDR3 is TGCAGCGTGGCAACAGGGACAACAGTTAGCACAGATACGCAGTATTTT.

This chain joins TRBV10-2 and TRBJ2-3; 10 nucleotides match TRBD2. In germline, CDR1 is WSHSY, CDR2 SAAADI. V trimming: 7 bases; J trimming: 0 bases; junction bases outside the gene matches: 4. The CDR3 loop spans 15 amino acids. The CDR3 loop is CASKWTSGSTDTQYF. In DNA, the CDR3 is TGCGCCAGCAAATGGACTAGCGGTAGCACAGATACGCAGTATTTT.

This clonotype was counted only a few times. The chain is built from TRBV6-5 and TRBJ1-4; 8 bases are a match to TRBD1. V trimming: 2 bases; J trimming: 8 bases; junction bases outside the gene matches: 4. This CDR3 comprises 14 residues. Germline V gives CDR1 MNHEY, CDR2 SVGAGI. The DNA for the CDR3 is TGTGCCAGCAGTTACGGGACAGGAGCCGAAAAACTGTTTTTT. The encoded protein is CASSYGTGAEKLFF.

This clonotype was found a few times. This chain uses TRBV9 with TRBJ2-1; unclear D gene. The germline V gene encodes CDR1 SGDLS and CDR2 YYNGEE. V shed 4 bases and J shed 10 bases, with 15 bases lying between them. CDR3 length equals 13 residues. The CDR3 region has the DNA TGTGCCAGCAGCCCGCGCAGAGTGCAGGAGCAGTTCTTC. Translation: CASSPRRVQEQFF. The full variable domain, completed using reference TRBV9 and TRBJ2-1, is DSGVTQTPKHLITATGQRVTLRCSPRSGDLSVYWYQQSLDQGLQFLIQYYNGEERAKGNILERFSAQQFPDLHSELNLSSLELGDSALYFCASSPRRVQEQFFGPGTRLTVL.

This clonotype was recorded a few times. J is TRBJ1-5 and V is TRBV7-8; a possible D gene is TRBD1 (6 bases). The ends were cut back, 6 bases at V and 0 bases at J, with 12 bases in the middle. Germline values: CDR1 SGHVS, CDR2 FQNEAQ. The CDR3 has 15 residues. The CDR3 DNA follows: TGTGCCAGCAGTAAACAGGGTGCTAGCAATCAGCCCCAGCATTTT. The encoded protein is CASSKQGASNQPQHF.

The V and J genes are TRBV6-5 and TRBJ1-5; 9 bases line up with TRBD1. Germline loops: CDR1 MNHEY, CDR2 SVGAGI. This CDR3 is built from 14 residues. V was pared by 5 bases and J by 5 bases, with 4 bases of the junction left unmatched. This CDR3 is CASSLRTGDQPQHF. The CDR3 DNA reads TGTGCCAGCAGTCTACGGACAGGGGATCAGCCCCAGCATTTT.

J is TRBJ2-3 and V is TRBV18; tentative D call: TRBD2 (6 bases). The germline CDR1 and CDR2 sequences are KGHSH and LQKENI. The V and J ends lost 8 bases and 2 bases respectively, with 11 bases between them. There are 13 residues in the CDR3. The CDR3, as DNA: TGTGCCAGCGCCGCGGGAATCACAGATACGCAGTATTTT. Translation gives CASAAGITDTQYF.

V and J are TRBV29-1 and TRBJ2-3; 7 bases agree with TRBD1. Trimming removed 2 bases from V and 0 bases from J; junction bases left unmatched: 5. This CDR3 has 15 residues. From germline, CDR1 is SQVTM and CDR2 ANQGSEA. The CDR3: CSVETWTGSTDTQYF. The CDR3 DNA sequence: TGCAGCGTTGAAACCTGGACAGGTAGCACAGATACGCAGTATTTT.

The chain is built from TRBV5-6 and TRBJ2-4, with D perhaps matching TRBD1 (5 bases). V lost 0 bases and J lost 5, with 12 bases in between. Germline values: CDR1 SGHDT, CDR2 YYEEEE. The CDR3 loop spans 15 amino acids. The CDR3 loop reads CASSLDTGFENIQYF. CDR3 bases: TGTGCCAGCAGCTTGGACACAGGTTTCGAAAACATTCAGTACTTC.

This clonotype was counted many times. The V call is TRBV2, the J call TRBJ2-1; D is undetermined. Germline V gene sequence: CDR1 SNHLY, CDR2 FYNNEI. The CDR3 is made up of 14 amino acids. V lost 4 bases, J lost 0 bases, and 7 bases lay in between. The CDR3 DNA is TGTGCCAGCAGTGTCGCGAGCTCCTACAATGAGCAGTTCTTC. This translates into CASSVASSYNEQFF.

The V call is TRBV20-1, the J call TRBJ1-4; possible D gene TRBD1, 5 bases. Germline V gene data show CDR1 as DFQATT and CDR2 as SNEGSKA (reference sequence). V lost 0 bases to trimming and J lost 4 bases, with 12 bases between them. The CDR3 spans 15 residues. The DNA for the CDR3 is TGCAGTGCTAGAGATCTCCAGGGAATTAATGAAAAACTGTTTTTT. Translated, it gives CSARDLQGINEKLFF.

This clonotype was recorded many times. The chain links TRBV7-2 to TRBJ2-5; a weak D match, TRBD1 (5 bases). V lost 0 bases and J lost 4, with 6 bases in between. The CDR3 sequence is 13 residues long. Looked up from germline, CDR1 is SGHTA and CDR2 is FQGNSA. This CDR3 reads CASSLAGVETQYF. As DNA, the CDR3 is TGTGCCAGCAGCTTAGCAGGGGTAGAGACCCAGTACTTC.

The chain carries TRBV20-1 and TRBJ2-5; TRBD2 might be the D (6 bases). The CDR3 length is 17 residues. In germline, CDR1 is DFQATT, CDR2 SNEGSKA (reference sequence). The ends were cut back, 0 bases at V and 1 base at J, with 18 bases in the middle. The CDR3 region is CSARDRPSRGTQETQYF. CDR3 coding DNA: TGCAGTGCTAGAGATCGACCCTCGCGGGGCACCCAAGAGACCCAGTACTTC.

In its sample, this clonotype was seen a few times. The gene calls are TRBV6-1 and TRBJ2-7, with 8 bases fitting TRBD1. V lost 6 bases and J lost 2; bases outside the gene matches: 6. CDR3 size: 14 residues. Looked up from germline, CDR1 is MNHNS and CDR2 is SASEGT. The CDR3 coding sequence is TGTGCCAGCAGGGGACAGGCTGTTCCCTACGAGCAGTACTTC. Residues: CASRGQAVPYEQYF.

V usage is TRBV5-5 and J usage is TRBJ2-5; D is undetermined. Trimming pared 0 bases from V and 5 bases from J, leaving 8 bases between. CDR3 length: 13 residues. CDR1 SGHKS and CDR2 YYEKEE come from the germline V gene (reference sequence). CDR3 sequence (DNA): TGTGCCAGCAGCTTGGCTACCGTCGAGACCCAGTACTTC. Translating it yields CASSLATVETQYF. The full variable domain, rest sourced from reference TRBV5-5 and TRBJ2-5, is DAGVTQSPTHLIKTRGQQVTLRCSPISGHKSVSWYQQVLGQGPQFIFQYYEKEERGRGNFPDRFSARQFPNYSSELNVNALLLGDSALYLCASSLATVETQYFGPGTRLLVL.

The sample holds many counts of this clonotype. V and J are TRBV29-1 and TRBJ2-1, with no clear D. Trimming left V 5 bases short and J 0 bases short, with 11 bases between. This CDR3 is built from 14 residues. CDR1 and CDR2 from the germline V gene are SQVTM and ANQGSEA. CDR3 sequence (DNA): TGCAGCGTTCCCAGGCCGAGCTCCTACAATGAGCAGTTCTTC. It yields the protein CSVPRPSSYNEQFF.